This T cell receptor beta chain was observed in a study of spatial heterogeneity in lung cancer (dated by TCRdb to the late 2010s). With regard to the full study: Beta-chain transcripts were consistently detected in greater numbers than alpha-chain transcripts, which likely reflects a higher abundance of beta-chain transcripts. In the raw uncorrected reads, each unique combination of TCR and UMI appeared on average more than ten times. The study quantitatively compared TCR alpha and beta repertoires across multiple tumor regions, matched nontumor lung and blood in non-small cell lung cancer. The study linked features of the TCR repertoire to counts of nonsynonymous mutations, which were determined by whole-exome sequencing of tumor tissue. At surgery, about 210 tumor regions, approximately 64 matched nontumor lung samples and 56 PBMC samples were TCR-sequenced for both alpha and beta chains. Here is what the overall study found, with its caveats: Ubiquitous expanded tumor TCRs showed up in blood more often at tumor resection than at routine follow-up. Additional single-cell paired TCR alpha and beta sequencing was considered necessary to confirm, at a functional level, the hypothesis that regional TCRs recognize regional mutations.

The time point tag for this specimen amounts to: sample taken at primary tumor resection. TCR sequencing used whole RNA extracted from tumor and nontumor lung tissue, or from cryopreserved PBMC samples, without cell sorting. Samples were obtained from approximately 72 patients with early-stage, untreated non-small cell lung cancer from the lung TRACERx cohort. A patient was chosen for TCR sequencing only when enough RNA was available from at least two tumor regions. From the cysteine through the phenylalanine, the CDR3 covers 15 amino acids. The only DNA kept is the CDR3, 45 bases in frame from the first base. From the germline V gene (reference sequence), CDR1 is DFQATT and CDR2 is SNEGSKA. V ends up 0 bases short and J 4 bases short, with an unmatched junction base count of 6. Libraries were constructed by 5' RACE. Sequencing took place on a NextSeq 500. The TCR library protocol attached a unique molecular identifier to each TCR cDNA molecule to allow correction of PCR and sequencing errors. In the authors' own workflow: Decombinator tools were used for TCR identification, UMI-based error correction and CDR3 extraction. Expanded TCRs were defined as those above a frequency of 2 per 1,000, corresponding to the top 1% of the tumor frequency distribution. Renyi diversity was computed with the R vegan package after each repertoire had been subsampled 100 times to 5,000 TCRs. CDR3 similarity networks were constructed using string-kernel similarity of amino acid triplets, with links drawn between CDR3s whose pairwise similarity was above 0.82. Through fastp at Q25 and MiXCR, TCRdb rebuilt clones from the public reads, retaining in-frame beta chains. Under each unique CDR3 protein, matching rows form one entry showing the most common genes and DNA. V and J calls and clone size were set by TCRdb, not the authors. The sample table contains tens of thousands of distinct CDR3 sequences; only one count was recorded for around 8.6% of them. Less than 9% of the sample comes from the top ten.

This clonotype has more than one count but fewer than ten. Which antigen it targets is not known. No base quality information exists; no much larger clone differs at one position. This sequence uses TRBV20-1 and TRBJ2-3, and TRBD2 matches 8 of the central bases. Sample: PBMCs, taken at surgery. The receptor was isolated from a male donor with early-stage non-small cell lung cancer. The CDR3 is CSARDPQREPDTQYF. The DNA sequence reads TGCAGTGCTAGAGATCCCCAGCGGGAGCCAGATACGCAGTATTTT.